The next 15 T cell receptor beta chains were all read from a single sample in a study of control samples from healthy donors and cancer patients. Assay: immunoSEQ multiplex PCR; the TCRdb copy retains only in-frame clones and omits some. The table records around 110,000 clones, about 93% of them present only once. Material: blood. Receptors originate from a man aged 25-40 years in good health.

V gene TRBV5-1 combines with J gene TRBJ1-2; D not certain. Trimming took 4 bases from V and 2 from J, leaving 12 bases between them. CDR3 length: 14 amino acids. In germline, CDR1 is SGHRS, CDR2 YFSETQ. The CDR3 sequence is CASSPPGRNYGYTF. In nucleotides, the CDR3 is TGCGCCAGCAGCCCCCCGGGCAGGAACTATGGCTACACCTTC.

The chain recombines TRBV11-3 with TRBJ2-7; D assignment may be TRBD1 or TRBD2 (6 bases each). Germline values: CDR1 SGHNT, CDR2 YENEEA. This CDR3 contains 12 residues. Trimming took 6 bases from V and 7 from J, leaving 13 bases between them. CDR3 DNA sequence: TGTGCCAGCAGTCCAGGGGCGGGGGAGCAGTACTTC. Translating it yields CASSPGAGEQYF.

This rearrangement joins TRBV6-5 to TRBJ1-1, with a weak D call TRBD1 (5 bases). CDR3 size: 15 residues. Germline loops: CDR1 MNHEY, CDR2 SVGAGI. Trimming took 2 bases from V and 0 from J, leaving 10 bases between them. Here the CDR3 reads CASSYREGMNTEAFF. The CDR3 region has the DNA TGTGCCAGCAGTTACAGAGAGGGGATGAACACTGAAGCTTTCTTT.

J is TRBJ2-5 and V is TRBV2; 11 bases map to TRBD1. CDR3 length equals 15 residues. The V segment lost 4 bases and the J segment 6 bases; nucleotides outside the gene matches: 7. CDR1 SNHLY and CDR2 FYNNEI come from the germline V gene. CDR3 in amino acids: CASSGDRGIKKTQYF. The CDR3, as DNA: TGTGCCAGCAGTGGGGACAGGGGGATCAAGAAGACCCAGTACTTC.

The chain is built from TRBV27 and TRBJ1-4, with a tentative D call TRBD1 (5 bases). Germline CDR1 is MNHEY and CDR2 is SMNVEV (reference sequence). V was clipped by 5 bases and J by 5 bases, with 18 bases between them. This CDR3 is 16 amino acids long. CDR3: CASSPRRGGGNEKLFF. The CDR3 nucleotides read TGTGCCAGCAGTCCCCGACGGGGCGGGGGGAATGAAAAACTGTTTTTT. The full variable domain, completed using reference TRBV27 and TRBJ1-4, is EAQVTQNPRYLITVTGKKLTVTCSQNMNHEYMSWYRQDPGLGLRQIYYSMNVEVTDKGDVPEGYKVSRKEKRNFPLILESPSPNQTSLYFCASSPRRGGGNEKLFFGSGTQLSVL.

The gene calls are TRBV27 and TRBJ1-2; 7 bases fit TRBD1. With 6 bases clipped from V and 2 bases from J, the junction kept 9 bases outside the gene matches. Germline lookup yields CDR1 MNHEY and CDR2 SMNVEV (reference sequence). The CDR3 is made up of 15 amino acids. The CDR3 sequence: CASRRGQSKNYGYTF. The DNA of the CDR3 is TGTGCCAGCAGGAGGGGACAGTCTAAGAACTATGGCTACACCTTC.

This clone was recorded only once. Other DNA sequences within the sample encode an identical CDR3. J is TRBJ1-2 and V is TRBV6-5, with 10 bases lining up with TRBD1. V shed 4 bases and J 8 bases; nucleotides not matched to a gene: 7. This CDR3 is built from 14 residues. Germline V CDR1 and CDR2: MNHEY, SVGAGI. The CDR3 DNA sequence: TGTGCCAGCAGTTGGGGGGGGACAGGGGAGGGCTACACCTTC. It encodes CASSWGGTGEGYTF.

CDR3 sequence: CASSYPGTSGGAGEQFF. DNA of the CDR3: TGTGCCAGCAGTTACCCGGGGACTAGCGGGGGGGCAGGTGAGCAGTTCTTC. The genes are TRBV6-2 or TRBV6-3 and TRBJ2-1; 16 nucleotides agree with TRBD2. Germline trimming cut 2 bases from V and 9 bases from J; bases unmatched to any gene: 7. CDR3 length equals 17 residues. Germline assignment: CDR1 MNHEY and CDR2 SVGEGT.

In nucleotides, the CDR3 is TGTGCCAGCAGTCGGTTCGGCGACAGATTTTCTGGAAACACCATATATTTT. Protein: CASSRFGDRFSGNTIYF. The chain couples TRBV2 to TRBJ1-3; D possibly corresponds to TRBD1 (5 bases). This CDR3 spans 17 amino acids. Germline CDR1 and CDR2: SNHLY and FYNNEI. V was shortened by 5 bases and J by 1 base, with 18 bases between the two germline ends.

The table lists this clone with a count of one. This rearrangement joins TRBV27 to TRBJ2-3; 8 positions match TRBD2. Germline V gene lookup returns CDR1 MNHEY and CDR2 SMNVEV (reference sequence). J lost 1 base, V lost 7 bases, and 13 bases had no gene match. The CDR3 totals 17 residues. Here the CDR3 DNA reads TGTGCCAGCACTCCTACAACCGGGCGGGGGGGCACAGATACGCAGTATTTT. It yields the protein CASTPTTGRGGTDTQYF.

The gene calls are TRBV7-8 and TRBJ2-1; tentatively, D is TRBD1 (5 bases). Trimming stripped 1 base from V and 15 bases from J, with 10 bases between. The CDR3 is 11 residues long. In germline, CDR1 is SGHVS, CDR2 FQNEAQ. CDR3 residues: CASSLEGPGFF. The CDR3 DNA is TGTGCCAGCAGCTTAGAGGGGCCCGGGTTCTTC.

The CDR3 region has the DNA TGTGCCAGCAGCTTCAGGCCGTATGGCTACACCTTC. Translating gives CASSFRPYGYTF. The genes are TRBV9 and TRBJ1-2; D gene ambiguous. Trimming stripped 4 bases from V and 5 bases from J, with 9 bases between. Germline assignment: CDR1 SGDLS and CDR2 YYNGEE. The CDR3 is made up of 12 amino acids.

The DNA for the CDR3 is TGTGCCAGCTCAACGACAGGGGGTAGATACGAGCAGTACTTC. Protein: CASSTTGGRYEQYF. The V and J genes are TRBV18 and TRBJ2-7; 9 nucleotides agree with TRBD1. CDR1 KGHSH and CDR2 LQKENI come from the germline V gene. This CDR3 is 14 amino acids long. V lost 5 bases to trimming and J lost 4 bases; unmatched junction nucleotides: 6.

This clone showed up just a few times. In DNA, the CDR3 is TGTGCCAGCAGAGTTGTAAGTGGGGTCGAGCAGTACTTC. This codes for CASRVVSGVEQYF. This chain uses TRBV6-5 with TRBJ2-7; D not certain. V lost 6 bases and J lost 6, with 15 bases in between. The CDR3 is made up of 13 amino acids. Germline V CDR1 and CDR2: MNHEY, SVGAGI.

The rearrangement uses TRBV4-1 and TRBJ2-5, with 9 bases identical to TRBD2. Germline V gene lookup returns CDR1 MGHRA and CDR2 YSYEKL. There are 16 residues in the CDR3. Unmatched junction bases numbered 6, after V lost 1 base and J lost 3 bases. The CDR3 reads CASSQVERGAEETQYF. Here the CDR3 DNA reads TGCGCCAGCAGCCAAGTTGAGCGGGGGGCAGAAGAGACCCAGTACTTC.